This T cell receptor (beta chain) derives from a study of blood T cell repertoires in COVID-19. Methods used by the authors: Amplification with reference gene primers provided the estimates of nucleated cell counts. The data were produced by immunoSEQ multiplex PCR, yet TCRdb's version contains in-frame clones alone and is incomplete. The V and J calls and clone size were taken over from that table, and D and trimming were inferred from the DNA. The repertoire holds around 170,000 clones, with under 80% as singletons. The sequence was collected from a woman of 80 years or more with acute or convalescent COVID-19. Sequences were obtained from peripheral blood.

This CDR3 is CASTTLYEYNEQFF. The CDR3 coding sequence is TGTGCCAGCACCACGCTGTACGAGTACAATGAGCAGTTCTTC. V is TRBV5-5 and J is TRBJ2-1; D is unclear. This CDR3 spans 14 amino acids. Looked up from germline, CDR1 is SGHKS and CDR2 is YYEKEE (reference sequence). The V end lost 6 bases, the J end lost 4 bases, and 14 bases lay between the germline ends.